The present TCR beta chain was sequenced within a study of response to subunit inactivated influenza vaccine. TCRdb reanalysed the RT-PCR reads using MiXCR and keeps one entry per CDR3 protein. The table records roughly 500,000 distinct CDR3 sequences, 25% of them present only once. Study observations and caveats: Every seasonal influenza vaccination brings in few new T cells, the authors suggested.

This clonotype was seen a few times. The antigen is not known. Between the trimmed V and J ends, which lost 5 bases and 3 bases, there was a span of 11 bases. From germline, CDR1 is DFQATT and CDR2 SNEGSKA (reference sequence). The CDR3 has 13 residues. Source: CD4+ T cells sorted from PBMCs, taken around 5 days after vaccination. This TCR came from a man aged 50 to 60 who received an inactivated influenza vaccine. The J gene is TRBJ1-5, the V gene TRBV20-1; no firm D call. The CDR3: CSAQRAPNQPQHF. The CDR3 DNA is TGCAGTGCTCAACGTGCCCCCAATCAGCCCCAGCATTTT.